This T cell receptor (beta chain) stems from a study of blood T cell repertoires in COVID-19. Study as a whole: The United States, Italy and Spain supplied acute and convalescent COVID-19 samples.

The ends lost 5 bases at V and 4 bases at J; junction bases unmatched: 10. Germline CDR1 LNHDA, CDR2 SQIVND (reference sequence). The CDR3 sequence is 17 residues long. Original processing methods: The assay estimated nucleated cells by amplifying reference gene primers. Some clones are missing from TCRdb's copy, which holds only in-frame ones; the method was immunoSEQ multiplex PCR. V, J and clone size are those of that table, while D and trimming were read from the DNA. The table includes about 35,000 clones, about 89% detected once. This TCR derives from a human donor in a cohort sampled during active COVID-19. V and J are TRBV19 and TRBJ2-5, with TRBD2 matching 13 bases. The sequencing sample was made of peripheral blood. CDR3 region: CASSPGTSGVLPETQYF. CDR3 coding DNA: TGTGCCAGTAGTCCCGGGACTAGCGGGGTCCTGCCAGAGACCCAGTACTTC.